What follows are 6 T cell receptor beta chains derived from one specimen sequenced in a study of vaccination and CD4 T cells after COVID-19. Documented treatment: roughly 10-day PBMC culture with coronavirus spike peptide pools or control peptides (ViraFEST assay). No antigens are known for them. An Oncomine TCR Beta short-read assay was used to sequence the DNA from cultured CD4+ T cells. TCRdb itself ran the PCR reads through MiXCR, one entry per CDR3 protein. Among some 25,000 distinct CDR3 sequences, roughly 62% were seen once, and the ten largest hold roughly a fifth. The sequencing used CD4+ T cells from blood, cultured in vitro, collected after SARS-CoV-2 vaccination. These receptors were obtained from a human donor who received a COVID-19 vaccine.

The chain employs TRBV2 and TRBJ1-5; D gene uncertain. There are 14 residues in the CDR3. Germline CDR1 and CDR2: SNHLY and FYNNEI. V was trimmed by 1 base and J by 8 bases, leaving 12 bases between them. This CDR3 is CASSEGTQGKPQHF. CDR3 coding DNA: TGTGCCAGCAGTGAAGGGACGCAAGGAAAGCCCCAGCATTTT.

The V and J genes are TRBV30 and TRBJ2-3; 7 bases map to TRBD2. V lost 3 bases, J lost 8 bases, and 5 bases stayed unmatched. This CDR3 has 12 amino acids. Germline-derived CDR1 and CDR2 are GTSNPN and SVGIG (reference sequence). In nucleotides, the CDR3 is TGTGCCTGGAGCGCAGGGAGGGGTACGCAGTATTTT. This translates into CAWSAGRGTQYF. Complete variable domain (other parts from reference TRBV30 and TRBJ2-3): SQTIHQWPATLVQPVGSPLSLECTVEGTSNPNLYWYRQAAGRGLQLLFYSVGIGQISSEVPQNLSASRPQDRQFILSSKKLLLSDSGFYLCAWSAGRGTQYFGPGTRLTVL.

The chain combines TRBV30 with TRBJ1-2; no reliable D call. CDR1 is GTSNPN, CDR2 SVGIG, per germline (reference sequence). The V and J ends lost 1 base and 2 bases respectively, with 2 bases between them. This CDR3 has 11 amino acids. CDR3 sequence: CAWSGNYGYTF. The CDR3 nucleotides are TGTGCCTGGAGTGGGAACTATGGCTACACCTTC.

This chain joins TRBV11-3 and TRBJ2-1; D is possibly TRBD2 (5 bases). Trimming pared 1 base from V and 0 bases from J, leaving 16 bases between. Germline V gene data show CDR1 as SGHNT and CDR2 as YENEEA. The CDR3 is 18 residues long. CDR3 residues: CASSLGFSVRSSYNEQFF. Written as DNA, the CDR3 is TGTGCCAGCAGCTTAGGTTTTAGCGTGCGAAGCTCCTACAATGAGCAGTTCTTC.

The CDR3 nucleotides are TGCGCCAGCAGCCCTGACGGGGATCAGCCCCAGCATTTT. Encoded protein: CASSPDGDQPQHF. The chain is built from TRBV5-1 and TRBJ1-5; D is unresolved. This CDR3 has 13 residues. Germline assignment: CDR1 SGHRS and CDR2 YFSETQ. Between the trimmed V and J ends, which lost 4 bases and 5 bases, there was a span of 10 bases. The full variable domain, completed using reference TRBV5-1 and TRBJ1-5, is KAGVTQTPRYLIKTRGQQVTLSCSPISGHRSVSWYQQTPGQGLQFLFEYFSETQRNKGNFPGRFSGRQFSNSRSEMNVSTLELGDSALYLCASSPDGDQPQHFGDGTRLSIL.

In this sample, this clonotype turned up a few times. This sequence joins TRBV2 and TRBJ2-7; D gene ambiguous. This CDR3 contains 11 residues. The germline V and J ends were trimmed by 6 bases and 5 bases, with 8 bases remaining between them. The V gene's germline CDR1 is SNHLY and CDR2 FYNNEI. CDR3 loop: CASRILNEQYF. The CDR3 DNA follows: TGTGCCAGCAGAATCCTCAACGAGCAGTACTTC.